One and the same sample provided the 25 T cell receptor beta chains below, sequenced in a study of blood T cell repertoires in COVID-19. The data were produced by immunoSEQ multiplex PCR, yet TCRdb's version contains in-frame clones alone and is incomplete. The data contain approximately 300,000 clones, 70% to 90% of them singletons. Sequences were obtained from peripheral blood. Receptor source: a woman aged 50 to 65 with COVID-19, enrolled during active disease.

This chain connects TRBV29-1 to TRBJ2-1; D might be TRBD2 (6 bases). The germline V gene has CDR1 SQVTM and CDR2 ANQGSEA. This CDR3 is built from 10 residues. Written as DNA, the CDR3 is TGCAGTGTAGCGGACAATGAGCAGTTCTTC. Its translation: CSVADNEQFF.

The rearrangement joins TRBV24-1 to TRBJ2-1; 9 nucleotides agree with TRBD2. Looked up from germline, CDR1 is KGHDR and CDR2 is SFDVKD. This CDR3 region has 16 residues. The V and J ends lost 2 bases and 7 bases, in that order; junction bases with no gene match: 8. CDR3 residues: CATSDSLAGVVNEQFF. The CDR3 DNA follows: TGTGCCACCAGTGATTCCTTAGCGGGAGTGGTAAATGAGCAGTTCTTC.

The chain is built from TRBV11-3 and TRBJ2-7; TRBD2 matches 8 bases. This CDR3 comprises 17 residues. CDR1 is SGHNT, CDR2 YENEEA, per germline. V lost 0 bases, J lost 1 base, and 8 bases stayed unmatched. CDR3 loop: CASSLDLAGPGSYEQYF. Here the CDR3 DNA reads TGTGCCAGCAGCTTAGATCTAGCGGGCCCCGGTTCCTACGAGCAGTACTTC. The full variable domain, with the rest looked up from reference TRBV11-3 and TRBJ2-7, is EAGVVQSPRYKIIEKKQPVAFWCNPISGHNTLYWYLQNLGQGPELLIRYENEEAVDDSQLPKDRFSAERLKGVDSTLKIQPAELGDSAVYLCASSLDLAGPGSYEQYFGPGTRLTVT.

The chain carries TRBV7-6 and TRBJ2-5; 8 nucleotides agree with TRBD2. Germline-derived CDR1 and CDR2 are SGHVS and FNYEAQ. The CDR3 is 14 residues long. The V and J ends lost 8 bases and 4 bases, in that order; junction bases with no gene match: 9. The CDR3 DNA follows: TGTGCCAGCTCTCAAGCGGGAGTGGGAGAGACCCAGTACTTC. Translated: CASSQAGVGETQYF.

The V gene is TRBV2, the J gene TRBJ2-3; 8 bases fit TRBD2. The germline gives CDR1 SNHLY, CDR2 FYNNEI. The ends lost 6 bases at V and 3 bases at J; junction bases unmatched: 5. The CDR3 loop spans 14 amino acids. This CDR3 is CASSGGGRTDTQYF. The CDR3 nucleotides read TGTGCCAGCAGCGGGGGGGGACGGACAGATACGCAGTATTTT.

The chain uses TRBV12-3 or TRBV12-4 and TRBJ1-1, with D perhaps matching TRBD1 (6 bases). V shed 4 bases and J shed 6 bases, with 12 bases lying between them. The CDR3 spans 13 residues. CDR3 amino acids: CASSSDRISEAFF. CDR3 DNA sequence: TGTGCCAGCAGTTCAGACAGGATCTCTGAAGCTTTCTTT.

This chain connects TRBV6-5 to TRBJ1-2, with D hard to call. V was clipped by 6 bases and J by 4 bases, with 12 bases between them. Germline V gene sequence: CDR1 MNHEY, CDR2 SVGAGI. The CDR3 length is 13 residues. The CDR3 sequence: CASRRPGVYGYTF. The CDR3 coding sequence is TGTGCCAGCAGACGCCCGGGAGTCTATGGCTACACCTTC.

This chain links TRBV19 with TRBJ2-1; 10 bases agree with TRBD2. CDR3 length equals 17 residues. The V segment lost 4 bases and the J segment 5 bases; nucleotides outside the gene matches: 11. CDR1 is LNHDA and CDR2 is SQIVND in the germline V gene (reference sequence). CDR3 sequence reads: CASSTPLGLAGDNEQFF. The CDR3 DNA sequence: TGTGCCAGTAGTACGCCCCTGGGGCTAGCGGGGGACAATGAGCAGTTCTTC.

The chain has TRBV6-5 and TRBJ1-5; 9 nucleotides match TRBD1. The CDR3 loop spans 15 amino acids. The germline V gene encodes CDR1 MNHEY and CDR2 SVGAGI. V dropped 5 bases and J dropped 4; count of bases not matched to a gene: 6. The CDR3 nucleotides read TGTGCCAGCAGTACAGGGGGCGCGGGAAATCAGCCCCAGCATTTT. Protein sequence: CASSTGGAGNQPQHF.

The chain uses TRBV28 and TRBJ2-7, with 7 bases fitting TRBD1. The CDR3 has 14 residues. V shed 7 bases and J 4 bases; nucleotides not matched to a gene: 10. The germline CDR1 and CDR2 sequences are MDHEN and SYDVKM. The CDR3 coding sequence is TGTGCCAGCAACTACCGGGACAGACCGTACGAGCAGTACTTC. Translated, it gives CASNYRDRPYEQYF.

The V and J genes are TRBV19 and TRBJ2-5; D might be TRBD2 (7 bases). The CDR3 is 15 amino acids. Trimming pared 3 bases from V and 5 bases from J, leaving 16 bases between. Germline values: CDR1 LNHDA, CDR2 SQIVND (reference sequence). The CDR3 nucleotides are TGTGCCAGTAGTATCCAGGGGAGGGACGGGGAGACCCAGTACTTC. Amino acid sequence: CASSIQGRDGETQYF.

The CDR3 here is CASSLDGRAYVRAFF. The CDR3 bases are TGTGCCAGCAGCTTAGACGGCAGGGCATACGTGAGAGCTTTCTTT. The chain links TRBV7-9 to TRBJ1-1; weak D call: TRBD1 (5 bases). This CDR3 is 15 amino acids long. V was shortened by 1 base and J by 10 bases, with 19 bases between the two germline ends. Germline loops: CDR1 SEHNR, CDR2 FQNEAQ (reference sequence).

This sequence joins TRBV11-1 and TRBJ2-3; 9 nucleotides match TRBD2. This CDR3 contains 15 residues. With 5 bases clipped from V and 1 base from J, the junction kept 4 bases outside the gene matches. Per the germline V gene, CDR1 is SGHAT and CDR2 is FQDESV (reference sequence). CDR3 in DNA: TGTGCCAGCAGCAAAAGACTAGCGGGCACAGATACGCAGTATTTT. This translates into CASSKRLAGTDTQYF.

This chain joins TRBV27 and TRBJ2-7; perhaps TRBD2 as D (6 bases). V was trimmed by 6 bases and J by 1 base, leaving 19 bases between them. This CDR3 is built from 16 residues. Germline V CDR1 and CDR2: MNHEY, SMNVEV (reference sequence). The CDR3 is CASRVVGGATSYEQYF. The CDR3 coding sequence is TGTGCCAGCAGAGTGGTTGGAGGGGCCACTTCCTACGAGCAGTACTTC.

CDR3 loop: CASSFSLGGADTQYF. Written as DNA, the CDR3 is TGTGCCAGCAGCTTTTCCCTAGGGGGGGCAGATACGCAGTATTTT. The V call is TRBV11-3, the J call TRBJ2-3, with D tentatively TRBD2 (7 bases). The CDR3 is 15 residues long. Per the germline V gene, CDR1 is SGHNT and CDR2 is YENEEA. Between the trimmed V and J ends, which lost 3 bases and 4 bases, there was a span of 14 bases.

The chain recombines TRBV18 with TRBJ2-1, with D possibly matching TRBD1 (6 bases). CDR1 is KGHSH and CDR2 is LQKENI in the germline V gene. The CDR3 consists of 17 residues. Trimming left V 1 base short and J 0 bases short, with 13 bases between. The CDR3 region has the DNA TGTGCCAGCTCACCACTACAGGGAACAAGCTCCTACAATGAGCAGTTCTTC. Encoded protein: CASSPLQGTSSYNEQFF.

The genes are TRBV14 and TRBJ2-5, with 10 bases fitting TRBD2. Germline values: CDR1 SGHDN, CDR2 FVKESK. The junction had 2 bases not matched to a gene; V was cut back by 1 base and J by 6 bases. The CDR3 has 14 residues. Here the CDR3 reads CASSQASGSQTQYF. CDR3 nucleotides: TGTGCCAGCAGCCAAGCTAGCGGGAGCCAGACCCAGTACTTC.

Worth noting for this clone: The sample has other DNA sequences that encode this CDR3 too. The gene calls are TRBV30 and TRBJ1-5, with TRBD1 matching over 8 bases. This CDR3 is 15 amino acids long. From germline, CDR1 is GTSNPN and CDR2 SVGIG (reference sequence). V was pared by 2 bases and J by 2 bases, with 5 bases of the junction left unmatched. The CDR3 nucleotides are TGTGCCTGGAGTCCAGGACAGGGAGGCAATCAGCCCCAGCATTTT. Residues: CAWSPGQGGNQPQHF.

A few counts support this clone. The gene calls are TRBV19 and TRBJ1-2, with 9 positions matching TRBD1. The CDR3 is 14 residues long. Unmatched junction bases numbered 8, after V lost 5 bases and J lost 7 bases. The germline V gene encodes CDR1 LNHDA and CDR2 SQIVND (reference sequence). CDR3 in DNA: TGTGCCAGTAGTTCGTGGGACAGGGTAGGTGGCTACACCTTC. Its protein is CASSSWDRVGGYTF.

This clone was found a few times. The sample contains more than one DNA sequence encoding this CDR3. The rearrangement uses TRBV6-5 and TRBJ2-5; TRBD2 is a possible D gene (5 bases). Germline CDR1 reads MNHEY; CDR2 reads SVGAGI. V dropped 6 bases and J dropped 5 bases, with 16 bases sitting between them. This CDR3 is 14 amino acids long. The CDR3 DNA reads as TGTGCCAGCAGGGGCCTAGCAGCTCAGGAGACCCAGTACTTC. This sequence encodes CASRGLAAQETQYF.

The chain carries TRBV5-6 and TRBJ2-4, with 7 bases that match TRBD2. Germline-derived CDR1 and CDR2 are SGHDT and YYEEEE. The CDR3 extends over 12 amino acids. Losses at the gene ends were 3 bases for V and 7 bases for J; bases not matched to a gene: 1. The CDR3 region is CASSSGGNIQYF. The CDR3 nucleotides read TGTGCCAGCAGCTCCGGGGGGAACATTCAGTACTTC.

The chain combines TRBV7-2 with TRBJ2-3, with 9 positions matching TRBD1. The germline V gene has CDR1 SGHTA and CDR2 FQGNSA. This CDR3 has 15 residues. The junction had 6 bases not matched to a gene; V was cut back by 1 base and J by 7 bases. The CDR3 DNA follows: TGTGCCAGCAGCTTAGGGACAGGGGTTCTGTATACGCAGTATTTT. Translating it yields CASSLGTGVLYTQYF.

This chain links TRBV24-1 with TRBJ2-5; the D gene is possibly TRBD2 (6 bases). V was pared by 2 bases and J by 7 bases, with 10 bases between. Looked up from germline, CDR1 is KGHDR and CDR2 is SFDVKD. This CDR3 region has 13 residues. The CDR3 nucleotides read TGTGCCACCAGTGATTCGGTGGGAGGGACCCAGTACTTC. Translated: CATSDSVGGTQYF.

The genes are TRBV6-5 and TRBJ2-1; a possible D gene is TRBD1 (6 bases). The V end was cut by 0 bases, the J end by 5 bases, with 11 bases between. CDR1 MNHEY and CDR2 SVGAGI come from the germline V gene. The CDR3 loop spans 15 amino acids. The CDR3 DNA follows: TGTGCCAGCAGTTACTCGGGGGCGATCCACAATGAGCAGTTCTTC. Translation gives CASSYSGAIHNEQFF.

The V and J genes are TRBV7-9 and TRBJ1-4, with 7 bases matching TRBD1. The CDR3 length is 13 residues. Germline CDR1 is SEHNR and CDR2 is FQNEAQ (reference sequence). The ends lost 7 bases at V and 3 bases at J; junction bases unmatched: 2. The CDR3 loop reads CASTGQPNEKLFF. The CDR3, as DNA: TGTGCCAGCACGGGACAGCCTAATGAAAAACTGTTTTTT.